This record concerns one T cell receptor (beta chain) sequence. Its antigen remains unknown. The sample originates from a study of CD8+ T cells in alopecia areata. Study background: Disease severity was quantified as SALT score of affected scalp area. Study-wide results and limits: The study found TCR sharing across patients less clear than in mice, possibly for HLA reasons. While patients received tofacitinib, many expanded lesional clones remained present in scalp and blood.

The treatment here: oral pan-JAK inhibitor, 5-10 mg twice daily. Alopecia areata patients provided lesional scalp punch biopsies and peripheral blood. RNA extraction was followed by reverse transcription into cDNA, which acted as the sequencing template. Repertoires were generated with immunoSEQ multiplex PCR, while TCRdb's copy carries only in-frame clones and drops some. In the table there are around 150,000 clones, 55% to 75% of which are singletons. The CDR3 is 12 residues long. With 2 bases removed from V and 2 bases from J, the gap between germline ends came to 4 bases. The germline V gene has CDR1 GTSNPN and CDR2 SVGIG (reference sequence).

The material was CD4+ T cells sorted from blood, obtained at week 24, from a patient treated with tofacitinib. The sequence was obtained from a human donor with alopecia areata. The chain combines TRBV30 with TRBJ2-4; no reliable D call. The CDR3 loop is CAWSSSKNIQYF. For the CDR3, the DNA is TGTGCCTGGAGTTCGTCCAAAAACATTCAGTACTTC.